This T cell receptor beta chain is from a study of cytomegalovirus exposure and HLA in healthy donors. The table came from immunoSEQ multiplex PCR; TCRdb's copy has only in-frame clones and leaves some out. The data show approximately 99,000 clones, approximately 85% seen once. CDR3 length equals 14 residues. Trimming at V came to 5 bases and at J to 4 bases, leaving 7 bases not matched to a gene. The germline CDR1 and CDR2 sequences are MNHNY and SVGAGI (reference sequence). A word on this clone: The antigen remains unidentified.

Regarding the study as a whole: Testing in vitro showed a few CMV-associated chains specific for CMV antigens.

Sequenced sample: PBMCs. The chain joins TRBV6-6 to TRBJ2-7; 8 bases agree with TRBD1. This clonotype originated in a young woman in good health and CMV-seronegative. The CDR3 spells CASSDRGLMYEQYF. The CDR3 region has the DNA TGTGCCAGCAGTGACAGGGGACTGATGTACGAGCAGTACTTC.